These 23 T cell receptor beta chains were all obtained from the same sample, sequenced in a study of human T cells and chemical hapten exposure. Via MiXCR, TCRdb re-called the RACE reads, giving one row per CDR3 protein. The sample carries 350,000 to 450,000 distinct CDR3 sequences, approximately 5.1% recorded once. Time point described: pre-sensitization, week 0. Treatment meaning: therapeutic diphenylcyclopropenone sensitization with weekly scalp DPC. The sample consisted of whole blood, taken in connection with sensitization to the hapten diphenylcyclopropenone (DPC). These receptors came from a woman in her forties or fifties with alopecia areata. Some clones in this sample may be carry-over from other donors' samples.

This clonotype was observed many times. This chain uses TRBV6-5 with TRBJ2-7, with D hard to call. Per the germline V gene, CDR1 is MNHEY and CDR2 is SVGAGI. Deletions cut 5 bases from V and 6 bases from J, with 17 bases between. The CDR3 totals 14 residues. The CDR3, as DNA: TGTGCCAGCAGTCCCGGGTCCCCGGCCCCCGAGCAGTACTTC. It specifies CASSPGSPAPEQYF.

The rearrangement uses TRBV29-1 and TRBJ2-5; D may be TRBD1 (5 bases). The CDR3 covers 14 residues. The V end was cut by 6 bases, the J end by 4 bases, with 18 bases between. Germline V gene lookup returns CDR1 SQVTM and CDR2 ANQGSEA. The CDR3 nucleotides read TGCAGCGTCCTGGCCGACAGCACTACAGAGACCCAGTACTTC. Translation: CSVLADSTTETQYF.

This clonotype was detected many times. CDR3 in DNA: TGTGCCAGCAGTTCGGGACTCGAGCAGTACTTC. Its translation is CASSSGLEQYF. The chain joins TRBV28 to TRBJ2-7; perhaps TRBD2 as D (6 bases). CDR1 and CDR2 from the germline V gene are MDHEN and SYDVKM. Trimming took off 4 bases at V and 6 bases at J, with 7 bases between the two ends. This CDR3 is built from 11 residues.

The V and J genes are TRBV7-9 and TRBJ2-5; D remains ambiguous. Between the trimmed V and J ends, which lost 2 bases and 2 bases, there was a span of 6 bases. Per germline, CDR1 SEHNR and CDR2 FQNEAQ (reference sequence). CDR3 size: 13 residues. The CDR3 region has the DNA TGTGCCAGCAGCTTACAGGAACAAGAGACCCAGTACTTC. Amino acid sequence: CASSLQEQETQYF.

This clonotype has ten or more counts. This chain joins TRBV6-5 and TRBJ2-5; TRBD1 might be the D (6 bases). Germline CDR1 is MNHEY and CDR2 is SVGAGI. Trimming left V 0 bases short and J 6 bases short, with 23 bases between. The CDR3 consists of 18 residues. The CDR3 loop is CASSYSRQDSGGKKTQYF. The CDR3 nucleotides are TGTGCCAGCAGTTACTCCCGACAGGACAGTGGGGGAAAGAAGACCCAGTACTTC.

This clonotype has just a few counts. The V call is TRBV12-3 or TRBV12-4, the J call TRBJ1-1; D is unclear. Trimming removed 3 bases at V and 4 bases at J, with 12 bases between. The CDR3 covers 14 residues. The CDR3 protein is CASSFSGDFTEAFF. CDR3 coding DNA: TGTGCCAGCAGTTTCTCTGGGGATTTCACTGAAGCTTTCTTT.

A few counts support this clonotype. The V and J genes are TRBV6-1 and TRBJ1-1; D gene uncertain. Germline CDR1 reads MNHNS; CDR2 reads SASEGT. CDR3 length: 13 amino acids. V lost 3 bases and J 3 bases, leaving 8 bases between the germline ends. The CDR3 DNA follows: TGTGCCAGCAGTGAGTATTCTTACACTGAAGCTTTCTTT. Protein: CASSEYSYTEAFF.

This clonotype was seen only a few times. The chain combines TRBV27 with TRBJ2-2, with D possibly being TRBD1 (6 bases). The V gene lost 5 bases and the J gene lost 0 bases, with 13 bases spanning the gap. The CDR3 runs to 16 residues. CDR1 is MNHEY and CDR2 is SMNVEV in the germline V gene (reference sequence). The CDR3 loop is CASSLRTDANTGELFF. CDR3 nucleotides: TGTGCCAGCAGTCTCCGGACAGACGCGAACACCGGGGAGCTGTTTTTT.

This clonotype was picked up many times. CDR3 bases: TGTGCCAGCAGTCTCCCGACTAGCGGGGGGACAGATACGCAGTATTTT. Protein: CASSLPTSGGTDTQYF. The rearrangement joins TRBV6-1 to TRBJ2-3; the match to TRBD2 covers 13 bases. CDR1 MNHNS and CDR2 SASEGT come from the germline V gene. After removal of 5 bases from V and 3 bases from J, the junction contained 5 bases not matched to a gene. The CDR3 spans 16 residues.

This clonotype was seen repeatedly, ten times or more. This chain connects TRBV4-2 to TRBJ1-6; no clear D gene. Germline V gives CDR1 LGHNA, CDR2 YNFKEQ. The CDR3 contains 16 residues. Trimming shortened V by 0 bases and J by 11 bases, and 17 bases separated the two germline ends. The CDR3 here is CASSQELRQRVAPLHF. CDR3 DNA sequence: TGTGCCAGCAGCCAAGAATTAAGGCAGAGGGTTGCACCCCTCCACTTT.

In its sample, this clonotype was seen a few times. CDR3 sequence reads: CASSLGSNHGYTF. The DNA of the CDR3 is TGCGCCAGCAGCTTGGGGTCTAATCATGGCTACACCTTC. The J gene is TRBJ1-2, the V gene TRBV5-1; D unclear. CDR3 length: 13 amino acids. Per the germline V gene, CDR1 is SGHRS and CDR2 is YFSETQ. Trimming took 0 bases from V and 6 from J, leaving 9 bases between them.

At least ten counts were recorded for this clonotype. The gene calls are TRBV6-5 and TRBJ2-3; 10 bases fit TRBD2. CDR3 length: 17 amino acids. The germline gives CDR1 MNHEY, CDR2 SVGAGI. Trimming took 2 bases from V and 4 from J; bases not matched to a gene: 9. The chain's CDR3 is CASSYVAGGPRADTQYF. Here the CDR3 DNA reads TGTGCCAGCAGTTACGTAGCGGGGGGCCCAAGGGCAGATACGCAGTATTTT.

This clonotype was detected ten times or more. The chain employs TRBV2 and TRBJ1-5; tentative D call: TRBD1 (6 bases). Trimming took 4 bases from V and 1 from J, leaving 8 bases between them. The CDR3 is made up of 14 amino acids. Germline CDR1 SNHLY, CDR2 FYNNEI. CDR3 DNA sequence: TGTGCCAGCAGTGCGGGGGCCAGCAATCAGCCCCAGCATTTT. Protein sequence: CASSAGASNQPQHF.

There are a few counts of this clonotype. The chain carries TRBV18 and TRBJ2-3; D not resolved. This CDR3 contains 15 residues. Per germline, CDR1 KGHSH and CDR2 LQKENI. Trimming left V 0 bases short and J 0 bases short, with 7 bases between. The CDR3 bases are TGTGCCAGCTCACCACCACCACCTAGCACAGATACGCAGTATTTT. The encoded protein is CASSPPPPSTDTQYF.

The table lists this clonotype with many counts. This chain connects TRBV29-1 to TRBJ2-5; no clear D. V was pared by 4 bases and J by 5 bases, with 11 bases between. The CDR3 has 12 amino acids. Germline V gene sequence: CDR1 SQVTM, CDR2 ANQGSEA. CDR3: CSVAVGAETQYF. The CDR3 DNA is TGCAGCGTTGCGGTAGGCGCGGAGACCCAGTACTTC.

This clonotype was seen a handful of times. This sequence joins TRBV19 and TRBJ2-3; D could derive from TRBD1 or TRBD2 (7 bases each). The V and J ends lost 5 bases and 5 bases respectively, with 20 bases between them. The CDR3 runs to 16 residues. CDR1 LNHDA and CDR2 SQIVND come from the germline V gene (reference sequence). Here the CDR3 DNA reads TGTGCCAGTAGTCCCGGGAACAGGGGAGGGGAAGATACGCAGTATTTT. It translates to CASSPGNRGGEDTQYF.

This clonotype was counted many times. CDR3 residues: CASSQGQRSTDTQYF. In DNA, the CDR3 is TGTGCCAGCAGCCAGGGACAGCGTAGCACAGATACGCAGTATTTT. The V and J genes are TRBV14 and TRBJ2-3; TRBD1 matches 7 bases. The length of the CDR3 is 15 residues. Unmatched junction bases numbered 3, after V lost 3 bases and J lost 0 bases. The germline gives CDR1 SGHDN, CDR2 FVKESK. The full variable domain, with the rest looked up from reference TRBV14 and TRBJ2-3, is EAGVTQFPSHSVIEKGQTVTLRCDPISGHDNLYWYRRVMGKEIKFLLHFVKESKQDESGMPNNRFLAERTGGTYSTLKVQPAELEDSGVYFCASSQGQRSTDTQYFGPGTRLTVL.

The rearrangement uses TRBV5-4 and TRBJ2-7; TRBD1 matches 10 bases. Germline CDR1 reads SGHNT; CDR2 reads YYREEE (reference sequence). V was clipped by 4 bases and J by 5 bases; unmatched bases: 9. This CDR3 is 15 amino acids long. CDR3 DNA: TGTGCCAGCAGCCCTGGACAGGGGGGTCCCGACGAGCAGTACTTC. It specifies CASSPGQGGPDEQYF.

CDR3 amino acids: CASSSDRGSYNSPLHF. CDR3 coding DNA: TGTGCCAGCAGCTCAGACAGGGGCTCCTATAATTCACCCCTCCACTTT. The chain recombines TRBV6-6 with TRBJ1-6; TRBD1 matches 8 bases. Losses at the gene ends were 6 bases for V and 0 bases for J; bases not matched to a gene: 4. The length of the CDR3 is 16 residues. Looked up from germline, CDR1 is MNHNY and CDR2 is SVGAGI (reference sequence).

This clonotype was seen only a few times. The chain uses TRBV4-2 and TRBJ2-3; D is unresolved. The V gene's germline CDR1 is LGHNA and CDR2 YNFKEQ. This CDR3 contains 13 residues. V was shortened by 1 base and J by 2 bases, with 4 bases between the two germline ends. The CDR3 DNA follows: TGTGCCAGCAGCCAAGTGGTCACAGATACGCAGTATTTT. Translated, it gives CASSQVVTDTQYF.

In its sample, this clonotype was seen many times. The chain couples TRBV27 to TRBJ2-3; D is possibly TRBD1 or TRBD2 (5 bases each). The germline V gene has CDR1 MNHEY and CDR2 SMNVEV (reference sequence). Trimming removed 6 bases at V and 3 bases at J, with 25 bases between. The CDR3 has 18 amino acids. As DNA, the CDR3 is TGTGCCAGCAGCTCCGGGGCGCAGCGAAGTGGAAGGACAGATACGCAGTATTTT. Translated: CASSSGAQRSGRTDTQYF.

This clonotype showed up many times. The chain combines TRBV6-2 or TRBV6-3 with TRBJ1-6; D is ambiguous. The germline V gene encodes CDR1 MNHEY and CDR2 SVGEGT. The CDR3 covers 12 residues. Trimming shortened V by 2 bases and J by 9 bases, and 5 bases separated the two germline ends. CDR3 amino acids: CASSYESSPLHF. The DNA of the CDR3 is TGTGCCAGCAGTTACGAGAGTTCACCCCTCCACTTT.

The rearrangement uses TRBV20-1 and TRBJ1-4; 7 positions agree with TRBD1. This CDR3 contains 12 residues. Germline V CDR1 and CDR2: DFQATT, SNEGSKA (reference sequence). Losses at the gene ends were 4 bases for V and 6 bases for J; bases not matched to a gene: 2. This CDR3 reads CSATGGDEKLFF. The CDR3 coding sequence is TGCAGTGCTACAGGGGGAGATGAAAAACTGTTTTTT.